The 27 T cell receptor beta chains below come from one sample, sequenced in a study of prognosis after radiotherapy for stage I lung cancer. Amplicons of TCR beta CDR3 were generated from genomic DNA by two-round multiplex PCR. Primers targeting each individual TRBV and TRBJ gene were applied in first-round PCR. Each CDR3 protein gets one entry after TCRdb re-called the multiplex PCR reads with MiXCR. The sample records roughly 14,000 distinct CDR3 sequences, around 27% being singletons. The specimen was PBMCs, collected before or after stereotactic body radiation therapy (not recorded which). The receptor source for this set is a donor aged 50 or older with non-small cell lung cancer.

By sample fraction, this clonotype is medium-sized. The V and J genes are TRBV7-8 and TRBJ2-7; no definite D call. CDR1 and CDR2 (germline): SGHVS, FQNEAQ. The CDR3 loop spans 12 amino acids. Deletions cut 5 bases from V and 5 bases from J, with 10 bases between. CDR3 in DNA: TGTGCCAGCAGCGCCGGAGCCCACGAGCAGTACTTC. This codes for CASSAGAHEQYF.

This clonotype was detected many times. J is TRBJ2-5 and V is TRBV30, with a tentative D call TRBD1 (5 bases). The germline V and J ends were trimmed by 5 bases and 5 bases, with 9 bases remaining between them. The germline V gene has CDR1 GTSNPN and CDR2 SVGIG (reference sequence). The CDR3 totals 11 residues. The CDR3 bases are TGTGCCTGGGGGGCCGGGGAGACCCAGTACTTC. Encoded protein: CAWGAGETQYF.

This clonotype has at least ten counts. The rearrangement joins TRBV2 to TRBJ1-2; no definite D call. Germline assignment: CDR1 SNHLY and CDR2 FYNNEI. The CDR3 length is 13 residues. The ends were cut back, 6 bases at V and 2 bases at J, with 10 bases in the middle. The CDR3 region has the DNA TGTGCCAGCAGCCGTGACAACAACTATGGCTACACCTTC. The encoded protein is CASSRDNNYGYTF.

This clonotype is deemed medium-sized. The chain couples TRBV25-1 to TRBJ2-1; 7 bases match TRBD2. The CDR3 length is 15 residues. V was pared by 2 bases and J by 9 bases, with 10 bases of the junction left unmatched. Germline V gene sequence: CDR1 MGHDK, CDR2 SYGVNS. This CDR3 reads CASSEMGGRSGEQFF. The CDR3 coding sequence is TGTGCCAGCAGTGAAATGGGGGGGAGGTCGGGTGAGCAGTTCTTC. Full variable domain (outside the CDR3, taken from reference TRBV25-1 and TRBJ2-1): EADIYQTPRYLVIGTGKKITLECSQTMGHDKMYWYQQDPGMELHLIHYSYGVNSTEKGDLSSESTVSRIRTEHFPLTLESARPSHTSQYLCASSEMGGRSGEQFFGPGTRLTVL.

This clonotype occurred many times. The germline gene is not matched at one end of the junction; a read error may be the cause. The chain links TRBV27 to TRBJ2-4; 8 bases line up with TRBD2. The germline V gene encodes CDR1 MNHEY and CDR2 SMNVEV (reference sequence). The CDR3 is made up of 13 amino acids. The CDR3 is CASSYLSGGPLDF. In nucleotides, the CDR3 is TGTGCCAGCAGTTACCTCAGCGGGGGCCCTCTGGACTTC.

This clonotype was counted once. The junction differs from germline at one of its ends, possibly a read error. The rearrangement links TRBV28 to TRBJ1-1, with 7 positions matching TRBD1. Germline V gives CDR1 MDHEN, CDR2 SYDVKM. This CDR3 has 16 amino acids. The CDR3 reads CASTAPHGRGNTEAFF. The CDR3 nucleotides read TGTGCCAGCACTGCACCGCACGGCAGGGGGAACACTGAAGCCTTCTTT. The variable domain in full, with the rest retrieved from reference TRBV28 and TRBJ1-1, is DVKVTQSSRYLVKRTGEKVFLECVQDMDHENMFWYRQDPGLGLRLIYFSYDVKMKEKGDIPEGYSVSREKKERFSLILESASTNQTSMYLCASTAPHGRGNTEAFFGQGTRLTVV.

This clonotype came up many times. This chain uses TRBV5-8 with TRBJ2-7; 9 nucleotides line up with TRBD1. The junction had 8 bases not matched to a gene; V was cut back by 4 bases and J by 12 bases. The CDR3 loop spans 12 amino acids. CDR1 and CDR2 (germline): SGHTS, YDEGEE. The CDR3 here is CASSPTGGEVYF. The CDR3 DNA follows: TGTGCCAGCAGCCCTACAGGGGGCGAGGTGTACTTC.

At least ten counts were recorded for this clonotype. V is TRBV7-9 and J is TRBJ1-2; TRBD1 matches at 7 bases. The CDR3 extends over 15 amino acids. From germline, CDR1 is SEHNR and CDR2 FQNEAQ (reference sequence). The V and J ends lost 4 bases and 2 bases, in that order; junction bases with no gene match: 7. The CDR3 reads CASSSGTTGNYGYTF. The CDR3 nucleotides read TGTGCCAGCAGCTCGGGGACGACAGGGAACTATGGCTACACCTTC.

This clonotype has ten or more counts. The chain uses TRBV30 and TRBJ2-1, with D possibly TRBD1 on 5 matching bases. The germline V and J ends were trimmed by 2 bases and 7 bases, with 12 bases remaining between them. This CDR3 is built from 13 residues. The germline gives CDR1 GTSNPN, CDR2 SVGIG (reference sequence). CDR3 sequence: CAWSFSGKNEQFF. The CDR3 bases are TGTGCCTGGAGTTTTTCAGGGAAAAATGAGCAGTTCTTC. The full variable domain, in which reference TRBV30 and TRBJ2-1 provide the parts outside the CDR3, is SQTIHQWPATLVQPVGSPLSLECTVEGTSNPNLYWYRQAAGRGLQLLFYSVGIGQISSEVPQNLSASRPQDRQFILSSKKLLLSDSGFYLCAWSFSGKNEQFFGPGTRLTVL.

In its sample, this clonotype was seen many times. The chain employs TRBV29-1 and TRBJ2-4; D assignment may be TRBD1 or TRBD2 (5 bases each). This CDR3 has 12 amino acids. Germline CDR1 is SQVTM and CDR2 is ANQGSEA. Trimming took off 4 bases at V and 11 bases at J, with 15 bases between the two ends. Written as DNA, the CDR3 is TGCAGCGTTGGGGACGCAGGGAGTCTTCAGTACTTC. The encoded protein is CSVGDAGSLQYF.

This clonotype came up many times. The chain couples TRBV6-1 to TRBJ1-2; D is unresolved. The CDR3 is 14 residues long. Germline V gene data show CDR1 as MNHNS and CDR2 as SASEGT. The V and J ends lost 6 bases and 4 bases respectively, with 15 bases between them. In nucleotides, the CDR3 is TGTGCCAGCAGCTTACCCCAGGAGTCCTATGGCTACACCTTC. Protein sequence: CASSLPQESYGYTF.

This clonotype has at least ten counts. This may be a read error, as it is one base from a much larger clone. The rearrangement joins TRBV9 to TRBJ2-7; D may be TRBD2 (6 bases). The CDR3 sequence is 18 residues long. Germline V gene sequence: CDR1 SGDLS, CDR2 YYNGEE. CDR3 sequence: CAGSVGVPTAGRNYEQYF. CDR3 DNA sequence: TGTGCCGGCAGCGTAGGTGTTCCCACGGCCGGGAGAAACTACGAGCAGTACTTC.

By share of the sample, this clonotype is medium-sized (0.01 to 0.1%). V is TRBV20-1 and J is TRBJ2-7, with unresolved D. Germline V gene lookup returns CDR1 DFQATT and CDR2 SNEGSKA (reference sequence). The CDR3 runs to 14 residues. The V end lost 0 bases, the J end lost 4 bases, and 13 bases lay between the germline ends. The chain's CDR3 is CSARDRQKIYEQYF. CDR3 nucleotides: TGCAGTGCTAGAGATCGGCAGAAAATTTACGAGCAGTACTTC.

The chain is built from TRBV7-2 and TRBJ2-3, with TRBD1 matching over 8 bases. The V gene's germline CDR1 is SGHTA and CDR2 FQGNSA. V trimming: 5 bases; J trimming: 4 bases; junction bases outside the gene matches: 8. The CDR3 loop spans 15 amino acids. CDR3 coding DNA: TGTGCCAGCAGCCCGACGACAGGGGCCCCAGATACGCAGTATTTT. Residues: CASSPTTGAPDTQYF.

Relative to its sample, this clonotype is medium-sized. This chain joins TRBV6-1 and TRBJ2-7, with D perhaps matching TRBD2 (6 bases). In germline, CDR1 is MNHNS, CDR2 SASEGT. The ends were cut back, 6 bases at V and 7 bases at J, with 22 bases in the middle. The CDR3 length is 15 residues. The CDR3 nucleotides read TGTGCCAGCAGACCGTTAGGAGGGGAACTTTGGGAGCAGTACTTC. This encodes CASRPLGGELWEQYF.

This clonotype was detected once. Given a far larger clone just one base away, this is likely a sequencing read error. The rearrangement joins TRBV6-8 to TRBJ2-7; no firm D call. V dropped 5 bases and J dropped 6 bases, with 20 bases sitting between them. CDR1 MNHGY and CDR2 SAAAGT come from the germline V gene. The CDR3 has 15 residues. The CDR3 sequence is CASSQTASVRLEQYF. Here the CDR3 DNA reads TGTGCCAGCAGTCAAACCGCTAGTGTGAGGCTCGAGCAGTACTTC.

About this clonotype itself: At one end the junction does not follow the germline gene, possibly because of a read error. The chain combines TRBV10-2 with TRBJ1-3, with TRBD1 as a possible D gene (5 bases). The CDR3 is 17 residues long. Germline V gene sequence: CDR1 WSHSY, CDR2 SAAADI. The CDR3 DNA is TGCGCCAGCAATGAGTTTGGGGGAACGCTCTCTGCAAACACCATATATTTT. Its protein is CASNEFGGTLSANTIYF.

This clonotype was counted a few times. A far larger clone is just one base off, so this is likely a read error. The rearrangement links TRBV7-9 to TRBJ2-7, with a weak D call TRBD1 (5 bases). From germline, CDR1 is SEHNR and CDR2 FQNEAQ (reference sequence). V lost 5 bases to trimming and J lost 6 bases, with 11 bases between them. CDR3 length equals 12 residues. The CDR3 loop reads CASSARQGEQYF. The CDR3 DNA is TGTGCCAGCAGCGCGCGTCAGGGCGAGCAGTACTTC.

This clonotype was counted ten times or more. The J gene is TRBJ2-5, the V gene TRBV18, with D perhaps TRBD1 (5 bases). The CDR3 has 14 residues. The germline V and J ends were trimmed by 2 bases and 0 bases, with 7 bases remaining between them. In germline, CDR1 is KGHSH, CDR2 LQKENI. CDR3: CASSPRQNQETQYF. The CDR3 DNA sequence: TGTGCCAGCTCACCAAGACAGAACCAAGAGACCCAGTACTTC.

This clonotype was picked up one time. A read error is likely here: a far larger clone is one base away. V gene TRBV6-4 combines with J gene TRBJ2-3; D gene ambiguous. CDR1 is MRHNA and CDR2 is SNTAGT in the germline V gene. This CDR3 spans 15 amino acids. V was trimmed by 5 bases and J by 3 bases, leaving 15 bases between them. CDR3 sequence: CASSYEVAPTDTQYF. The CDR3 bases are TGTGCCAGCAGTTACGAAGTGGCCCCAACAGATACGCAGTATTTT.

This chain joins TRBV7-9 and TRBJ2-5, with no clear D. V was trimmed by 6 bases and J by 5 bases, leaving 19 bases between them. The CDR3 covers 15 residues. Looked up from germline, CDR1 is SEHNR and CDR2 is FQNEAQ (reference sequence). CDR3 coding DNA: TGTGCCAGCAGTTCCACCGGTTCAGACTGGGAGACCCAGTACTTC. Amino acids: CASSSTGSDWETQYF.

This clonotype was picked up many times. The chain has TRBV7-2 and TRBJ2-3, with D hard to call. The germline V gene encodes CDR1 SGHTA and CDR2 FQGNSA. Between the trimmed V and J ends, which lost 8 bases and 6 bases, there was a span of 12 bases. The CDR3 has 12 amino acids. The CDR3, as DNA: TGTGCCAGCGCATTCTTCGAGGATACGCAGTATTTT. Amino acid sequence: CASAFFEDTQYF.

In the case of this clonotype: This likely came from a read error, as a far larger clone is one base away. V and J are TRBV6-5 and TRBJ2-3; 7 nucleotides agree with TRBD1. The CDR3 totals 15 residues. Germline CDR1 is MNHEY and CDR2 is SVGAGI. This CDR3 is CVSSPTGSPQHTQYF. The DNA of the CDR3 is TGTGTCAGCAGTCCGACAGGGTCCCCACAGCATACGCAGTATTTT.

The table lists this clonotype with many counts. V gene TRBV9 combines with J gene TRBJ2-5, with 12 nucleotides matching TRBD2. CDR3 length: 16 residues. CDR1 and CDR2 (germline): SGDLS, YYNGEE. Germline trimming cut 3 bases from V and 3 bases from J; bases unmatched to any gene: 6. This CDR3 is CASSAGASGREETQYF. In nucleotides, the CDR3 is TGTGCCAGCAGCGCCGGGGCTAGCGGGAGGGAAGAGACCCAGTACTTC.

By share of the sample, this clonotype is medium-sized (0.01 to 0.1%). The chain uses TRBV27 and TRBJ2-4; the D is unclear. The CDR3 runs to 13 residues. With 0 bases removed from V and 9 bases from J, the gap between germline ends came to 9 bases. Germline CDR1 reads MNHEY; CDR2 reads SMNVEV (reference sequence). CDR3 DNA: TGTGCCAGCAGTTTATCGTATTGGGGCATTCAGTACTTC. Protein sequence: CASSLSYWGIQYF.

This clonotype was seen repeatedly, ten times or more. The V call is TRBV18, the J call TRBJ1-2; TRBD1 agrees at 11 bases. The germline CDR1 and CDR2 sequences are KGHSH and LQKENI. This CDR3 is built from 15 residues. V was pared by 4 bases and J by 3 bases, with 4 bases of the junction left unmatched. This chain's CDR3 is CASSRPGQGDYGYTF. DNA for the CDR3: TGTGCCAGCTCACGTCCGGGACAGGGGGACTATGGCTACACCTTC.

In this sample, this clonotype turned up many times. CDR3 residues: CASSQQETNYGYTF. The CDR3, as DNA: TGCGCCAGCAGCCAGCAGGAAACGAACTATGGCTACACCTTC. The V and J genes are TRBV4-1 and TRBJ1-2, with D uncertain. Germline assignment: CDR1 MGHRA and CDR2 YSYEKL. Deletions cut 3 bases from V and 2 bases from J, with 10 bases between. There are 14 residues in the CDR3.